Listed below are T cell receptor beta chains from one sample, sequenced in a study of blood T cell repertoires in COVID-19. Profiled with immunoSEQ multiplex PCR; TCRdb holds only in-frame clones, not every one. The sample consists of about 200,000 clones, approximately 80% of them appearing once. Sequencing was done on a sample of peripheral blood. These receptor sequences come from a middle-aged man with acute or convalescent COVID-19. Both conserved end residues are trimmed from each CDR3. The order of the fields is J gene, clone size, V gene, CDR3 protein. Size tells how often a clone was seen (once, few, many) or the class of an expanded clone, and some rows leave it out.

j_call: TRBJ2-7
clone_size: NA
v_call: TRBV27
cdr3_aa: ASSLGGTRYEQY

j_call: TRBJ1-1
clone_size: NA
v_call: TRBV9
cdr3_aa: ASSADRGVGVAF

j_call: TRBJ1-2
clone_size: few
v_call: TRBV6-5
cdr3_aa: ASSFGTGGWYYGYT

j_call: TRBJ2-5
clone_size: NA
v_call: TRBV15
cdr3_aa: ATSTTAGVGETQY

j_call: TRBJ2-5
clone_size: few
v_call: TRBV5-4
cdr3_aa: ASSLYGEWTQY

j_call: TRBJ2-1
clone_size: NA
v_call: TRBV19
cdr3_aa: ASSSGQGAHNEQF

j_call: TRBJ2-1
clone_size: NA
v_call: TRBV6-5
cdr3_aa: ATGAGGEQF

j_call: TRBJ1-4
clone_size: NA
v_call: TRBV3-1/TRBV3-2
cdr3_aa: ASSPGQLEKLF

j_call: TRBJ2-1
clone_size: NA
v_call: TRBV19
cdr3_aa: ASSNRAGYNEQF

j_call: TRBJ2-2
clone_size: NA
v_call: TRBV10-3
cdr3_aa: AIRPASGRAYGTGELF

j_call: TRBJ1-2
clone_size: NA
v_call: TRBV29-1
cdr3_aa: SVRIGTGNYGYT

j_call: TRBJ1-5
clone_size: NA
v_call: TRBV15
cdr3_aa: ATSRRYTGGLGQPQH

j_call: TRBJ2-3
clone_size: NA
v_call: TRBV19
cdr3_aa: ASSPQLRTDTQY

j_call: TRBJ1-2
clone_size: NA
v_call: TRBV27
cdr3_aa: ASSLFVGTIYGYT

j_call: TRBJ2-7
clone_size: NA
v_call: TRBV5-1
cdr3_aa: ASSFTRRAYEQY

j_call: TRBJ1-1
clone_size: NA
v_call: TRBV15
cdr3_aa: ATSRFIDRNTEAF

j_call: TRBJ1-1
clone_size: few
v_call: TRBV29-1
cdr3_aa: SVHRQGATEAF

j_call: TRBJ1-1
clone_size: NA
v_call: TRBV6-5
cdr3_aa: ASIRQGEAF

j_call: TRBJ1-1
clone_size: NA
v_call: TRBV19
cdr3_aa: ASSRTTGGGTEAF

j_call: TRBJ1-4
clone_size: NA
v_call: TRBV25-1
cdr3_aa: ATRGQGNEKLF

j_call: TRBJ2-2
clone_size: NA
v_call: TRBV3-1/TRBV3-2
cdr3_aa: ASSQLSFRGGTGELF

j_call: TRBJ2-7
clone_size: NA
v_call: TRBV2
cdr3_aa: ASREGYEQY

j_call: TRBJ2-7
clone_size: few
v_call: TRBV7-8
cdr3_aa: ASSLRDTSYEQY

j_call: TRBJ2-7
clone_size: NA
v_call: TRBV19
cdr3_aa: ASSLTSGSGGEQY

j_call: TRBJ2-1
clone_size: once
v_call: TRBV7-2
cdr3_aa: ASSIQSGVNNEQF

j_call: TRBJ1-1
clone_size: NA
v_call: TRBV3-1/TRBV3-2
cdr3_aa: ASSPPAENTEAF

j_call: TRBJ1-1
clone_size: once
v_call: TRBV11-2
cdr3_aa: ASSLDSRGTSFLYNTEAF

j_call: TRBJ2-1
clone_size: NA
v_call: TRBV24-1
cdr3_aa: ATSGTPYNEQF

j_call: TRBJ2-2
clone_size: NA
v_call: TRBV6-5
cdr3_aa: ASSGTTNTGELF

j_call: TRBJ2-1
clone_size: NA
v_call: TRBV6-6
cdr3_aa: ASSYLFSGRSNEQF

j_call: TRBJ1-1
clone_size: NA
v_call: TRBV27
cdr3_aa: ASSLGVGKRTNTEAF

j_call: TRBJ2-2
clone_size: NA
v_call: TRBV5-6
cdr3_aa: ASSLTGHINTGELF

j_call: TRBJ2-1
clone_size: NA
v_call: TRBV7-8
cdr3_aa: ASSLRGPSGTVPNEQF

j_call: TRBJ2-1
clone_size: NA
v_call: TRBV27
cdr3_aa: ASSHTSIEQF

j_call: TRBJ2-3
clone_size: NA
v_call: TRBV20-1
cdr3_aa: SASLVRDFPSAQY

j_call: TRBJ1-1
clone_size: NA
v_call: TRBV2
cdr3_aa: ASSKNRPTTEAF

j_call: TRBJ1-1
clone_size: NA
v_call: TRBV2
cdr3_aa: ASSDGGARGLNTEAF

j_call: TRBJ2-7
clone_size: NA
v_call: TRBV7-8
cdr3_aa: ASSLVSGDGSSYEQY

j_call: TRBJ1-2
clone_size: NA
v_call: TRBV27
cdr3_aa: ASSLSRDSYGYT

j_call: TRBJ2-3
clone_size: NA
v_call: TRBV5-1
cdr3_aa: ASSPTTGTANTDTQY